Below are 27 T cell receptor beta chains sequenced from a single sample in a study of beta chain features in type 1 diabetes (dated by TCRdb to 2016 to 2019). General findings and caveats noted by the study authors: Type 1 diabetes patients showed a moderate but significant shortening of TCRB CDR3 length in all four CD4+ subsets.

Their antigens are not known. The library was made by the immunoSEQ multiplex PCR assay. All of the isolated RNA was reverse transcribed with the High Capacity cDNA Reverse Transcription Kit, so expressed TCRB transcripts were sequenced. The table was pulled from immuneACCESS by TCRdb, which kept in-frame rearrangements only. Such tables lose some clones; where checked, under half of the loss comes from unresolved V genes, and the rest has no known cause. Recorded for this sample are fewer than 350,000 clones; 15% of them occurred a single time. The ten largest make up roughly 0.015% of the sample. Sequenced input: naive CD4+ T cells from blood. What the cell subset or site label conveys for this sample: true naive CD4+ T cells. Receptor source: a man between 18 and 29 years old with type 1 diabetes.

The V call is TRBV9, the J call TRBJ1-1; 7 bases line up with TRBD1. Germline trimming cut 0 bases from V and 3 bases from J; bases unmatched to any gene: 11. The CDR3 spans 17 residues. Germline CDR1 reads SGDLS; CDR2 reads YYNGEE. CDR3 loop: CASSVGGVGGWDTEAFF. The CDR3 nucleotides read TGTGCCAGCAGCGTAGGGGGGGTAGGGGGCTGGGACACTGAAGCTTTCTTT.

This clone came up a few times. The chain couples TRBV30 to TRBJ2-2; D remains ambiguous. There are 11 residues in the CDR3. The V gene's germline CDR1 is GTSNPN and CDR2 SVGIG (reference sequence). V lost 4 bases and J lost 5, with 5 bases in between. The CDR3 coding sequence is TGTGCCTGGACGAGTACCGGGGAGCTGTTTTTT. Translation gives CAWTSTGELFF.

V and J are TRBV5-4 and TRBJ2-7, with 12 bases matching TRBD1. This CDR3 comprises 15 residues. The germline gives CDR1 SGHNT, CDR2 YYREEE (reference sequence). V shed 4 bases and J 7 bases; nucleotides not matched to a gene: 9. The CDR3 DNA reads TGTGCCAGCAGCAATCAGGGACAGGGGGCGGCTGAGCAGTACTTC. Translation gives CASSNQGQGAAEQYF.

The chain recombines TRBV29-1 with TRBJ2-3, with 7 bases aligning to TRBD2. The CDR3 sequence is 19 residues long. Germline lookup yields CDR1 SQVTM and CDR2 ANQGSEA. V trimming: 7 bases; J trimming: 2 bases; junction bases outside the gene matches: 24. The DNA for the CDR3 is TGCAGCGGGGAGGGCTGGCGGACTAGGCAGGTTTCTAACACAGATACGCAGTATTTT. Translating gives CSGEGWRTRQVSNTDTQYF.

The gene calls are TRBV2 and TRBJ2-4, with no clear D. Trimming took off 7 bases at V and 9 bases at J, with 16 bases between the two ends. There are 13 residues in the CDR3. Germline loops: CDR1 SNHLY, CDR2 FYNNEI. CDR3 protein: CASTPSALVIQYF. Written as DNA, the CDR3 is TGTGCCAGCACGCCAAGCGCCCTAGTCATTCAGTACTTC.

This clone has only a few counts. The genes are TRBV25-1 and TRBJ2-4, with D tentatively TRBD2 (6 bases). Trimming removed 4 bases from V and 1 base from J, with 8 bases in between. Germline V gene data show CDR1 as MGHDK and CDR2 as SYGVNS. This CDR3 contains 14 residues. CDR3 in DNA: TGTGCCAGCAGTGGGGCGGGGGCCAAAAACATTCAGTACTTC. Residues: CASSGAGAKNIQYF.

This clone was counted between two and nine times. J is TRBJ1-1 and V is TRBV9, with D uncertain. V lost 0 bases and J 0 bases, leaving 12 bases between the germline ends. Germline V gives CDR1 SGDLS, CDR2 YYNGEE. The CDR3 length is 16 residues. CDR3 nucleotides: TGTGCCAGCAGCGTAGATGCAGGCTTTATGAACACTGAAGCTTTCTTT. Protein product: CASSVDAGFMNTEAFF.

J is TRBJ2-7 and V is TRBV15, with 12 bases aligning to TRBD2. Germline values: CDR1 LNHNV, CDR2 YYDKDF (reference sequence). The CDR3 runs 15 residues. With V trimmed by 5 bases and J by 2 bases, 4 bases remained unmatched. The CDR3 loop reads CATSLLAGGAYEQYF. The CDR3 region has the DNA TGTGCCACCAGCTTACTAGCGGGAGGCGCCTACGAGCAGTACTTC.

CDR3 DNA: TGTGCCAGTAGTGTCACAGGGAGGAACACTGAAGCTTTCTTT. This gives the protein CASSVTGRNTEAFF. V usage is TRBV19 and J usage is TRBJ1-1; D perhaps matches TRBD1 (6 bases). There are 14 residues in the CDR3. CDR1 and CDR2 from the germline V gene are LNHDA and SQIVND (reference sequence). Trimming shortened V by 5 bases and J by 1 base, and 11 bases separated the two germline ends.

The chain recombines TRBV5-1 with TRBJ2-3; 12 bases fit TRBD2. J was trimmed by 0 bases and V by 4 bases; bases with no gene match: 3. Germline V gene sequence: CDR1 SGHRS, CDR2 YFSETQ. The CDR3 contains 16 residues. CDR3 region: CASSRGTSGSTDTQYF. In DNA, the CDR3 is TGCGCCAGCAGCCGAGGGACTAGCGGGAGCACAGATACGCAGTATTTT.

The chain uses TRBV9 and TRBJ2-1; 9 positions agree with TRBD2. Germline-derived CDR1 and CDR2 are SGDLS and YYNGEE. The length of the CDR3 is 16 residues. The ends lost 3 bases at V and 2 bases at J; junction bases unmatched: 6. The CDR3 spells CASSAGLAGTYNEQFF. DNA for the CDR3: TGTGCCAGCAGCGCGGGACTAGCAGGAACCTACAATGAGCAGTTCTTC.

This clone was seen more than once but under ten times. CDR3 nucleotides: TGTGCCAGCAGCGTAGGAATGGCTCAGCCCCAGCATTTT. Translating gives CASSVGMAQPQHF. The gene calls are TRBV9 and TRBJ1-5, with D uncertain. Germline V gene lookup returns CDR1 SGDLS and CDR2 YYNGEE. The V and J ends lost 0 bases and 6 bases respectively, with 7 bases between them. The CDR3 spans 13 residues. Filled out from reference TRBV9 and TRBJ1-5, the complete variable domain reads DSGVTQTPKHLITATGQRVTLRCSPRSGDLSVYWYQQSLDQGLQFLIQYYNGEERAKGNILERFSAQQFPDLHSELNLSSLELGDSALYFCASSVGMAQPQHFGDGTRLSIL.

The CDR3, as DNA: TGTGCCTGGACCCGAGACAAATACTATGGCTACACCTTC. It codes for CAWTRDKYYGYTF. The chain recombines TRBV30 with TRBJ1-2; D not certain. Germline CDR1 GTSNPN, CDR2 SVGIG (reference sequence). The CDR3 has 13 residues. Trimming took off 4 bases at V and 3 bases at J, with 12 bases between the two ends. The full variable domain, with the rest looked up from reference TRBV30 and TRBJ1-2, is SQTIHQWPATLVQPVGSPLSLECTVEGTSNPNLYWYRQAAGRGLQLLFYSVGIGQISSEVPQNLSASRPQDRQFILSSKKLLLSDSGFYLCAWTRDKYYGYTFGSGTRLTVV.

For the CDR3, the DNA is TGTGCCAGCTCTCGACGACAGGGACCGTACAATGAGCAGTTCTTC. Its translation: CASSRRQGPYNEQFF. J is TRBJ2-1 and V is TRBV18, with 7 bases that match TRBD1. The germline V gene encodes CDR1 KGHSH and CDR2 LQKENI. The CDR3 is made up of 15 amino acids. Trimming at V came to 6 bases and at J to 4 bases, leaving 9 bases not matched to a gene.

This clone was counted only a few times. V and J are TRBV28 and TRBJ2-7; 7 positions match TRBD1. V was pared by 5 bases and J by 2 bases, with 6 bases of the junction left unmatched. This CDR3 is built from 14 residues. Germline CDR1 and CDR2: MDHEN and SYDVKM. This CDR3 reads CASSHQGVAYEQYF. CDR3 DNA sequence: TGTGCCAGCAGTCATCAGGGGGTCGCCTACGAGCAGTACTTC.

This clone was counted between two and nine times. The J gene is TRBJ2-3, the V gene TRBV4-3; the D gene is possibly TRBD1 (5 bases). Trimming pared 3 bases from V and 0 bases from J, leaving 7 bases between. The CDR3 sequence is 14 residues long. From germline, CDR1 is LGHNA and CDR2 YSLEER. The CDR3 DNA reads TGCGCCAGCAGCCAGGACATAAGCACAGATACGCAGTATTTT. Translation gives CASSQDISTDTQYF.

This clone has only a few counts. The chain employs TRBV9 and TRBJ1-1, with TRBD1 identical over 9 bases. The CDR3 spans 14 residues. CDR1 and CDR2 (germline): SGDLS, YYNGEE. J gave up 1 base and V 5 bases, and 3 bases lay outside the gene matches. The CDR3 reads CASRRGQGNTEAFF. The CDR3 nucleotides are TGTGCCAGCAGGCGGGGACAGGGGAACACTGAAGCTTTCTTT.

This chain connects TRBV2 to TRBJ2-5, with 11 bases aligning to TRBD2. CDR1 and CDR2 from the germline V gene are SNHLY and FYNNEI. V lost 6 bases, J lost 13 bases, and 13 bases stayed unmatched. The CDR3 spans 14 residues. This CDR3 reads CASRVALAGGQGYF. CDR3 in DNA: TGTGCCAGCAGGGTTGCGCTAGCGGGGGGCCAAGGGTACTTC.

The genes are TRBV19 and TRBJ2-5, with a tentative D call TRBD1 (5 bases). This CDR3 spans 12 amino acids. V was trimmed by 8 bases and J by 5 bases, leaving 12 bases between them. Germline assignment: CDR1 LNHDA and CDR2 SQIVND (reference sequence). CDR3 coding DNA: TGTGCCAGTGGACACCTGATGGAGACCCAGTACTTC. This encodes CASGHLMETQYF.

The gene calls are TRBV29-1 and TRBJ1-2; D ambiguous. The CDR3 contains 11 residues. Germline V gene data show CDR1 as SQVTM and CDR2 as ANQGSEA. The CDR3 DNA is TGCGGATTCGGAGGTTCGAATGGCTACACCTTC. It is translated as CGFGGSNGYTF.

This rearrangement joins TRBV29-1 to TRBJ1-5, with TRBD1 as a possible D gene (5 bases). The CDR3 extends over 14 amino acids. Per germline, CDR1 SQVTM and CDR2 ANQGSEA. The V end lost 5 bases, the J end lost 5 bases, and 16 bases lay between the germline ends. This CDR3 reads CSVTKNGGDQPQHF. CDR3 sequence (DNA): TGCAGCGTTACAAAAAACGGGGGAGATCAGCCCCAGCATTTT.

V usage is TRBV5-1 and J usage is TRBJ1-6, with unresolved D. Germline CDR1 and CDR2: SGHRS and YFSETQ. The CDR3 spans 19 residues. V was pared by 1 base and J by 4 bases, with 21 bases between. CDR3 nucleotide sequence: TGCGCCAGCAGCTTGCGAGACGAGAGGGCCGCCACATATAATTCACCCCTCCACTTT. Translating it yields CASSLRDERAATYNSPLHF.

The CDR3 bases are TGTGCCAGTATGACCGTGGGACAGGGGATGTATTCACCCCTCCACTTT. Translation: CASMTVGQGMYSPLHF. The chain has TRBV19 and TRBJ1-6, with 10 positions matching TRBD1. In germline, CDR1 is LNHDA, CDR2 SQIVND (reference sequence). The trim removed 7 bases at V and 8 bases at J, leaving 11 bases unmatched. The CDR3 loop spans 16 amino acids.

This clone was counted between two and nine times. The rearrangement links TRBV2 to TRBJ1-6; D might be TRBD1 (6 bases). This CDR3 is built from 13 residues. Between the trimmed V and J ends, which lost 4 bases and 10 bases, there was a span of 11 bases. CDR1 and CDR2 (germline): SNHLY, FYNNEI. The CDR3 here is CASSGQVKSPLHF. As DNA, the CDR3 is TGTGCCAGCAGTGGACAGGTTAAATCACCCCTCCACTTT.

The V and J genes are TRBV18 and TRBJ2-5, with 7 positions matching TRBD1. V shed 2 bases and J 2 bases; nucleotides not matched to a gene: 8. CDR3 length: 16 residues. Germline loops: CDR1 KGHSH, CDR2 LQKENI. The CDR3 sequence: CASSPNVPGQQETQYF. The CDR3 coding sequence is TGTGCCAGCTCACCAAACGTCCCGGGACAGCAAGAGACCCAGTACTTC.

This chain uses TRBV28 with TRBJ2-5; 12 nucleotides line up with TRBD1. Trimming took 6 bases from V and 4 from J; bases not matched to a gene: 3. This CDR3 has 14 residues. The V gene's germline CDR1 is MDHEN and CDR2 SYDVKM. DNA of the CDR3: TGTGCCAGCAGCAAGGGACAGGGGGCAGAGACCCAGTACTTC. Protein: CASSKGQGAETQYF.

The gene calls are TRBV4-3 and TRBJ1-1, with TRBD1 matching 7 bases. V dropped 1 base and J dropped 1; count of bases not matched to a gene: 9. The CDR3 loop spans 17 amino acids. In germline, CDR1 is LGHNA, CDR2 YSLEER. CDR3 loop: CASSQGKRDRWNTEAFF. As DNA, the CDR3 is TGCGCCAGCAGCCAAGGCAAAAGGGACAGATGGAACACTGAAGCTTTCTTT.